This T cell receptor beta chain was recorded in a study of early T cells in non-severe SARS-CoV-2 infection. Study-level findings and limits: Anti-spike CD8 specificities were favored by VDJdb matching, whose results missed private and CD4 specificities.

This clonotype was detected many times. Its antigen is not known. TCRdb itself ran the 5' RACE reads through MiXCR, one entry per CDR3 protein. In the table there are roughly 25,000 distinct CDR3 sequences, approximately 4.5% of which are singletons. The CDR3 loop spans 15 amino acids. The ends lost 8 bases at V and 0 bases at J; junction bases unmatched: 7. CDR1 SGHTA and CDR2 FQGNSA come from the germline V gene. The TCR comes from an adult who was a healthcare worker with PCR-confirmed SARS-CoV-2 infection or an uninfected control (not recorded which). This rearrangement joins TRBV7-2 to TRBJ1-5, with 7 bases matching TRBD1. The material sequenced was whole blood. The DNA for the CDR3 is TGTGCCAGCGGCCTGGGACAGTATAGCAATCAGCCCCAGCATTTT. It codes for CASGLGQYSNQPQHF.